The sequence of this T cell receptor (beta chain) was determined in a study of shared clonotypes between healthy human individuals. Study-wide context: Each donor's CD8 memory used one plate, CD8 naive two, each CD4 subset three.

There were no recent acute infections or vaccinations among the donors, who were healthy HIV-negative adults. Study-wide results and caveats: Clonotype sharing among donors was thought likely to change with sequencing depth.

CDR1 is MNHEY and CDR2 is SMNVEV in the germline V gene (reference sequence). The CDR3 totals 14 residues. V lost 2 bases and J lost 2, with 7 bases in between. As regards this clone: The target antigen is unknown.

Each subset's genomic DNA was split evenly across several immunoSEQ plates. Here immunoSEQ multiplex PCR was the method, and the copy in TCRdb shows in-frame clones only, minus some. The sample has approximately 100,000 clones, under 70% seen once; the top ten hold roughly 24%. Source material: memory CD8+ T cells sorted from blood. The sample's subset: CD45RO+ cells pooled with CCR7-negative TemRA cells. The genes are TRBV27 and TRBJ1-3; TRBD1 is a possible D gene (6 bases). The receptor comes from a woman aged 25-40 years in good health. The CDR3: CASSLKGAGNTIYF. DNA of the CDR3: TGTGCCAGCAGTTTAAAGGGGGCTGGAAACACCATATATTTT.